These T cell receptor beta chains were read from a single sample in a study of blood T cells in healthy people across ages. TCRdb re-called the 5' RACE reads through MiXCR, storing one row per CDR3 protein. Altogether 1.2 million to 1.5 million distinct CDR3 sequences are present, 59% being singletons, with the ten largest covering under 8.5%. Sequencing used blood. The receptor set was obtained from a man in his late teens or twenties in good health. Each CDR3 is given with its conserved first and last residue.

TRBV29-1 | 16 | CSVKGVGSGGYNEQYF
TRBV29-1 | 12 | CTVHGEVTEAFF
TRBV10-3 | 12 | CAISGTENEQFF
TRBV4-1 | 15 | CASSQIQGIGTEAFF
TRBV3-1 | 15 | CASSQDAADPYEQYF
TRBV5-1 | 14 | CASSLGRGLSEAFF
TRBV11-2 | 14 | CASSLVVEGNIQYF
TRBV7-9 | 14 | CASSFQGGRYEQYF
TRBV6-5 | 15 | CASSFRTGRNYGYTF
TRBV4-2 | 15 | CASSQLTGGYNEQFF